This T cell receptor (beta chain) is from a study of patients and donors after allogeneic stem cell transplantation. This clonotype was picked up many times. Germline V gives CDR1 SGHAT, CDR2 FQNNGV. V lost 5 bases and J lost 2, with 4 bases in between. This CDR3 contains 11 residues. MiXCR, run by TCRdb on the RT-PCR reads, gives a single entry per CDR3 protein. The data hold a few hundred thousand distinct CDR3 sequences, with over 12% observed a single time. Material: blood, either unsorted or a sorted T cell fraction (not recorded which). V is TRBV11-2 and J is TRBJ2-7; D gene ambiguous. This sequence was found in a human donor who was either an allogeneic HSCT recipient or a stem cell or donor lymphocyte infusion donor (not recorded which). It is not recorded whose cells these are; they may come from a transplant donor. The CDR3, as DNA: TGTGCCAGCAGCGTAGCCTACGAGCAGTACTTC. This encodes CASSVAYEQYF. Full variable domain (missing parts from reference TRBV11-2 and TRBJ2-7): EAGVAQSPRYKIIEKRQSVAFWCNPISGHATLYWYQQILGQGPKLLIQFQNNGVVDDSQLPKDRFSAERLKGVDSTLKIQPAKLEDSAVYLCASSVAYEQYFGPGTRLTVT.